Listed below are T cell receptor beta chains from one sample, sequenced in a study of blood T cells in healthy people across ages. TCRdb fed the 5' RACE reads into MiXCR, producing one record per CDR3 protein. The sample records about 720,000 distinct CDR3 sequences, 22% being singletons. Sequenced material: blood. The receptor source for this set is a man aged 70 or older in good health. The CDR3 runs from the conserved cysteine through the conserved F or W. D genes are given only for firm matches. Expanded clones are given a class, and other clones once, few, many or no size at all.

D	J	size	V	CDR3	DNA
-	TRBJ2-5	few	TRBV29-1	CSAQAGDGETQYF	TGCAGCGCCCAAGCAGGGGACGGCGAGACCCAGTACTTC
TRBD1	TRBJ1-1	few	TRBV7-9	CASRPSGTGDGAEAFF	TGTGCCAGCAGGCCGTCCGGGACAGGGGACGGCGCTGAAGCTTTCTTT
-	TRBJ2-2	-	TRBV3-1	CASSQDLLELFF	TGTGCCAGCAGCCAAGATCTGCTGGAGCTGTTTTTT
-	TRBJ2-5	few	TRBV7-9	CASPWRKETQYF	TGTGCCAGCCCTTGGAGAAAAGAGACCCAGTACTTC
-	TRBJ2-5	many	TRBV12-3/TRBV12-4	CASSLTGAGETQYF	TGTGCCAGCAGTCTGACTGGGGCGGGAGAGACCCAGTACTTC
TRBD2	TRBJ2-7	few	TRBV5-1	CASSLPPGTSREQYF	TGCGCCAGCAGCTTGCCCCCCGGGACTAGCCGCGAGCAGTACTTC
-	TRBJ1-1	-	TRBV5-1	CASSFKDLGEAFF	TGCGCCAGCAGCTTTAAGGACCTGGGTGAAGCTTTCTTT
TRBD2	TRBJ2-1	-	TRBV29-1	CSSAVLAGYEQFF	TGCAGCTCGGCGGTACTAGCGGGCTATGAGCAGTTCTTC
-	TRBJ1-5	few	TRBV20-1	CSARSPIDNQPQHF	TGCAGTGCTAGAAGTCCTATCGACAATCAGCCCCAGCATTTT
TRBD2	TRBJ2-5	-	TRBV12-3/TRBV12-4	CASSSLAGLQETQYF	TGTGCCAGCAGTTCGCTAGCGGGTCTTCAAGAGACCCAGTACTTC
-	TRBJ2-3	-	TRBV5-6	CASSRDGTLSF	TGTGCCAGCAGTAGGGACGGGACGCTGTCTTTT
-	TRBJ2-5	-	TRBV5-1	CASSLTGQRQETQYF	TGCGCCAGCAGCTTGACCGGACAGAGACAAGAGACCCAGTACTTC
-	TRBJ2-5	-	TRBV3-1	CASSHAAETQYF	TGTGCCAGCAGCCACGCAGCGGAGACCCAGTACTTC
-	TRBJ2-4	-	TRBV12-3/TRBV12-4	CASLKGGGAKNIQYF	TGTGCCAGCCTCAAAGGTGGGGGGGCCAAAAACATTCAGTACTTC
-	TRBJ1-1	few	TRBV11-2	CASSRSWVGTEAFF	TGTGCCAGCAGCCGCTCTTGGGTGGGCACTGAAGCTTTCTTT
-	TRBJ2-1	few	TRBV2	CASSEKNEQFF	TGTGCCAGCAGCGAGAAAAATGAGCAGTTCTTC
TRBD1	TRBJ1-3	-	TRBV14	CASSETGPTIYF	TGTGCCAGCAGCGAGACAGGGCCCACCATATATTTT
-	TRBJ2-3	few	TRBV7-3	CASSLTAGPPTDTQYF	TGTGCCAGCAGCTTAACGGCGGGTCCCCCCACAGATACGCAGTATTTT
-	TRBJ1-6	-	TRBV12-3/TRBV12-4	CASSLALGGRSPLHF	TGTGCCAGCAGTTTAGCGCTCGGGGGGAGGTCACCCCTCCACTTT
TRBD2	TRBJ2-7	-	TRBV12-3/TRBV12-4	CASSRTSGTGLEQYF	TGTGCCAGCAGTCGGACTAGCGGGACTGGGCTCGAGCAGTACTTC
TRBD1	TRBJ2-2	few	TRBV28	CASRLPGQGFTGELFF	TGTGCCAGCAGGTTGCCCGGACAGGGCTTCACCGGGGAGCTGTTTTTT
TRBD1	TRBJ2-7	-	TRBV2	CASGDRGLYEQYF	TGTGCCAGCGGGGACAGGGGGCTTTACGAGCAGTACTTC
-	TRBJ2-3	few	TRBV21-1	CASRKGGARDPFPSTDTQYF	TGTGCCAGCAGAAAAGGCGGGGCCCGCGATCCCTTCCCTAGCACAGATACGCAGTATTTT
TRBD1	TRBJ2-2	-	TRBV7-9	CASSPGDRGNTGELFF	TGTGCCAGCAGCCCCGGGGACAGGGGTAACACCGGGGAGCTGTTTTTT
-	TRBJ2-7	-	TRBV7-9	CASSLGGVASEQYF	TGTGCCAGCAGCTTAGGGGGGGTAGCTTCCGAGCAGTACTTC
TRBD1	TRBJ1-2	-	TRBV2	CASSALGEGAYGYTF	TGTGCCAGCAGTGCCCTGGGGGAGGGGGCGTATGGCTACACCTTC
-	TRBJ2-5	-	TRBV7-9	CASSAGWAAETQYF	TGTGCCAGCTCGGCAGGGTGGGCAGCAGAGACCCAGTACTTC
-	TRBJ1-6	-	TRBV5-1	CASSLAGSWGYNSPLHF	TGCGCCAGCAGCTTGGCGGGCTCCTGGGGGTATAATTCACCCCTCCACTTT
TRBD1	TRBJ1-2	-	TRBV7-9	CASSLNTGDGYTF	TGTGCCAGCAGCTTAAATACAGGGGATGGCTACACCTTC
TRBD1	TRBJ1-5	-	TRBV7-8	CASSLRQGGRQPQHF	TGTGCCAGCAGCTTACGACAGGGGGGCAGGCAGCCCCAGCATTTT
-	TRBJ2-3	-	TRBV12-3/TRBV12-4	CASSLARVRPDTQYF	TGTGCCAGCAGTTTAGCTAGAGTGAGACCAGATACGCAATATTTT
TRBD1	TRBJ1-4	-	TRBV20-1	CSAPGQLNEKLFF	TGCAGTGCGCCGGGACAGCTTAATGAAAAACTGTTTTTT
-	TRBJ2-5	few	TRBV12-3/TRBV12-4	CASSPDFLETQYF	TGTGCCAGCAGTCCCGATTTCCTCGAGACCCAGTACTTC
TRBD2	TRBJ2-3	few	TRBV20-1	CSAAPSGTGDTQYF	TGCAGCGCTGCGCCTAGCGGGACGGGAGATACGCAGTATTTT
-	TRBJ1-1	many	TRBV20-1	CSARDPVNTEAFF	TGCAGTGCTAGAGATCCGGTGAACACTGAAGCTTTCTTT
TRBD1	TRBJ2-4	few	TRBV10-2	CASREDRIKNIQYF	TGCGCCAGCAGAGAGGACAGGATCAAAAACATTCAGTACTTC